This T cell receptor (beta chain) was captured in a study of T cell responses to AZD1222 COVID-19 vaccine. Points from the study as a whole: Unmutated variant regions reportedly attract nearly half of all spike-specific TCRs.

Profiling relied on immunoSEQ multiplex PCR, and the TCRdb table lists in-frame clones only, not all of them. The sample comprises approximately 220,000 clones, more than 85% of which are singletons, and 1% rests with the top ten. Regarding this clone: What it binds is not known.

The germline V gene has CDR1 SGHVS and CDR2 FQNEAQ. V lost 8 bases and J 0 bases, leaving 16 bases between the germline ends. The CDR3 runs 15 residues. This receptor was obtained from an adult in good health. V is TRBV7-8 and J is TRBJ1-1; D is perhaps TRBD1 (6 bases). Source: peripheral blood, taken on day 0 of MenACWY control vaccination. The CDR3 coding sequence is TGTGCCAGCTGGGCCCGGGGGCAGGTGAACACTGAAGCTTTCTTT. This encodes CASWARGQVNTEAFF. The whole variable domain, remainder taken from reference TRBV7-8 and TRBJ1-1, is GAGVSQSPRYKVAKRGQDVALRCDPISGHVSLFWYQQALGQGPEFLTYFQNEAQLDKSGLPSDRFFAERPEGSVSTLKIQRTQQEDSAVYLCASWARGQVNTEAFFGQGTRLTVV.